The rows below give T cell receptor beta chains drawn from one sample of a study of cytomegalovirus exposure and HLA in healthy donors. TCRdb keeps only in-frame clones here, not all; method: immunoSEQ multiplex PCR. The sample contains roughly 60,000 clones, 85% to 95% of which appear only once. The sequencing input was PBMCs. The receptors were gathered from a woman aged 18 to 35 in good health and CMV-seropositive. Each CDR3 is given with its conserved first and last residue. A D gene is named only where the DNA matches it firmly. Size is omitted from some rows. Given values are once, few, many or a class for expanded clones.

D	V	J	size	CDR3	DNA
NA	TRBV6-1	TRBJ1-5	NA	CASSGPDRTYSNQPQHF	TGTGCCAGCAGTGGACCTGACAGGACTTATAGCAATCAGCCCCAGCATTTT
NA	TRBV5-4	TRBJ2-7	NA	CASSSRVSPYEQYF	TGTGCCAGCAGCTCACGGGTCTCGCCCTACGAGCAGTACTTC
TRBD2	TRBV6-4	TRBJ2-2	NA	CASSDSAGKDTGELFF	TGTGCCAGCAGTGACTCAGCGGGAAAGGACACCGGGGAGCTGTTTTTT
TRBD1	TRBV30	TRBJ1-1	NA	CAWSTHRGLETEAFF	TGTGCCTGGAGTACCCACAGGGGGCTGGAGACTGAAGCTTTCTTT
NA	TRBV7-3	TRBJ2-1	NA	CASSLNFAIAEEQFF	TGTGCCAGCAGCTTAAACTTCGCCATCGCGGAGGAGCAGTTCTTC
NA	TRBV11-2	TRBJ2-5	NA	CASSLGDAGTQETQYF	TGTGCCAGCAGCTTAGGGGATGCGGGAACCCAAGAGACCCAGTACTTC
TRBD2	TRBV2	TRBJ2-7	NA	CASSGGLAGVLYEQYF	TGTGCCAGCAGCGGGGGACTAGCGGGAGTGCTGTACGAGCAGTACTTC
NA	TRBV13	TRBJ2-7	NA	CASSLAGGAADYEQYF	TGTGCCAGCAGCCTAGCTGGGGGGGCGGCAGACTACGAGCAGTACTTC
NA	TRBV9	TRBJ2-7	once	CASSVGGVPSYEQYF	TGTGCCAGCAGCGTAGGAGGCGTACCCTCCTACGAGCAGTACTTC
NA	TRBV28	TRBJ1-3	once	CASSYPGQFSGNTIYF	TGTGCCAGCAGTTACCCCGGACAGTTCTCTGGAAACACCATATATTTT
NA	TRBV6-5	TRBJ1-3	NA	CASSPPGGAGNTIYF	TGTGCCAGCAGTCCTCCGGGGGGCGCTGGAAACACCATATATTTT